A single sample is the source of the 26 T cell receptor beta chains below, sequenced in a study of cytomegalovirus exposure and HLA in healthy donors. Primers: 60 Vbeta forward and 13 Jbeta reverse. Only in-frame clones appear in the TCRdb table, and some are missing; sequencing was by immunoSEQ multiplex PCR. This sample has approximately 180,000 clones, with approximately 70% found just once. The sequenced sample was PBMCs. The source of these receptors is a woman aged 25-40 years in good health and CMV-seronegative.

V usage is TRBV30 and J usage is TRBJ1-2; tentative D call: TRBD1 (6 bases). Trimming shortened V by 5 bases and J by 7 bases, and 17 bases separated the two germline ends. The germline V gene has CDR1 GTSNPN and CDR2 SVGIG (reference sequence). The CDR3 is made up of 13 amino acids. The DNA for the CDR3 is TGTGCCTGGGATTACTCGACAGGCGGTGGCTACACCTTC. Its protein is CAWDYSTGGGYTF.

The gene calls are TRBV29-1 and TRBJ1-6, with 11 positions matching TRBD1. Per germline, CDR1 SQVTM and CDR2 ANQGSEA. V gave up 4 bases and J gave up 8 bases; unmatched junction bases: 7. This CDR3 contains 15 residues. CDR3 sequence (DNA): TGCAGCGTTGCGTTACGGACAGGGGGCGATTCACCCCTCCACTTT. It codes for CSVALRTGGDSPLHF.

V gene TRBV19 combines with J gene TRBJ2-7, with D tentatively TRBD1 (6 bases). V was clipped by 1 base and J by 1 base, with 11 bases between them. CDR1 and CDR2 (germline): LNHDA, SQIVND (reference sequence). CDR3 length: 15 residues. The CDR3 reads CASSIGVGQSYEQYF. The CDR3 DNA is TGTGCCAGTAGTATAGGAGTAGGACAGTCCTACGAGCAGTACTTC.

This clone was counted only a few times. CDR3 DNA: TGTGCCAGCAGCACGGGTTGGGCCTACGAGCAGTACTTC. Translating gives CASSTGWAYEQYF. V and J are TRBV7-8 and TRBJ2-7; D uncertain. The germline gives CDR1 SGHVS, CDR2 FQNEAQ. V was shortened by 5 bases and J by 2 bases, with 10 bases between the two germline ends. This CDR3 has 13 amino acids.

The V call is TRBV4-2, the J call TRBJ2-3, with TRBD2 matching 11 bases. Germline assignment: CDR1 LGHNA and CDR2 YNFKEQ. Trimming cost V 8 bases and J 4 bases; bases outside gene matches: 11. The CDR3 is made up of 16 amino acids. CDR3 sequence: CASGSTSGRGADTQYF. CDR3 DNA: TGTGCCAGCGGGAGTACTAGCGGGAGAGGGGCAGATACGCAGTATTTT.

The V gene is TRBV7-3, the J gene TRBJ2-3, with TRBD2 as a possible D gene (6 bases). V was clipped by 5 bases and J by 7 bases, with 22 bases between them. This CDR3 is built from 16 residues. Germline V lookup: CDR1 SGHTA, CDR2 FQGTGA. DNA of the CDR3: TGTGCCAGCAGCGGCACTAGCAGCAGCCTTCTAAATACGCAGTATTTT. It encodes CASSGTSSSLLNTQYF. Full variable domain (remainder filled in from reference TRBV7-3 and TRBJ2-3): GAGVSQTPSNKVTEKGKYVELRCDPISGHTALYWYRQSLGQGPEFLIYFQGTGAADDSGLPNDRFFAVRPEGSVSTLKIQRTERGDSAVYLCASSGTSSSLLNTQYFGPGTRLTVL.

The chain links TRBV7-9 to TRBJ2-1; D possibly corresponds to TRBD2 (6 bases). Trimming took off 5 bases at V and 0 bases at J, with 14 bases between the two ends. The CDR3 loop spans 16 amino acids. Germline CDR1 reads SEHNR; CDR2 reads FQNEAQ (reference sequence). Written as DNA, the CDR3 is TGTGCCAGCAGCCCTAAGGAGGGAAGCTCCTACAATGAGCAGTTCTTC. Translating it yields CASSPKEGSSYNEQFF. Using reference TRBV7-9 and TRBJ2-1 for the parts outside the CDR3, the full variable domain is DTGVSQNPRHKITKRGQNVTFRCDPISEHNRLYWYRQTLGQGPEFLTYFQNEAQLEKSRLLSDRFSAERPKGSFSTLEIQRTEQGDSAMYLCASSPKEGSSYNEQFFGPGTRLTVL.

This clone was picked up a small number of times. This chain uses TRBV13 with TRBJ2-5, with D uncertain. The CDR3 sequence is 12 residues long. Germline V gene lookup returns CDR1 PRHDT and CDR2 FYEKMQ (reference sequence). V dropped 1 base and J dropped 5 bases, with 5 bases sitting between them. CDR3 residues: CASSLAPETQYF. CDR3 DNA sequence: TGTGCCAGCAGCTTAGCCCCGGAGACCCAGTACTTC.

Only a few counts were recorded for this clone. The J gene is TRBJ1-2, the V gene TRBV2; possibly TRBD1 for D (5 bases). The CDR3 length is 14 residues. Germline V CDR1 and CDR2: SNHLY, FYNNEI. Trimming pared 4 bases from V and 7 bases from J, leaving 16 bases between. CDR3 region: CASSVAGGKSGYTF. The CDR3 DNA reads TGTGCCAGCAGTGTGGCGGGGGGAAAGTCTGGCTACACCTTC.

The CDR3: CASSDLAGLSYEQYF. CDR3 in DNA: TGTGCCAGCAGTGACTTAGCGGGACTCTCCTACGAGCAGTACTTC. V and J are TRBV6-1 and TRBJ2-7; 8 bases fit TRBD2. CDR3 length equals 15 residues. The germline V gene encodes CDR1 MNHNS and CDR2 SASEGT. V trimming: 3 bases; J trimming: 0 bases; junction bases outside the gene matches: 4.

The chain couples TRBV5-1 to TRBJ1-1; 9 bases line up with TRBD1. CDR3 length: 16 amino acids. CDR1 is SGHRS and CDR2 is YFSETQ in the germline V gene. J was trimmed by 1 base and V by 0 bases; bases with no gene match: 4. The CDR3 reads CASSLVGTGRNTEAFF. CDR3 coding DNA: TGCGCCAGCAGCTTGGTCGGGACAGGGAGGAACACTGAAGCTTTCTTT.

The rearrangement joins TRBV5-4 to TRBJ2-7; the D gene is possibly TRBD1 (5 bases). In germline, CDR1 is SGHNT, CDR2 YYREEE (reference sequence). The CDR3 contains 9 residues. V shed 10 bases and J shed 7 bases, with 9 bases lying between them. CDR3 bases: TGTGCCGTGGGGCGAGAGCAGTACTTC. Translating it yields CAVGREQYF.

This clone was seen a single time. This chain joins TRBV9 and TRBJ1-1; D not resolved. Germline V gene data show CDR1 as SGDLS and CDR2 as YYNGEE. The CDR3 has 15 residues. Trimming cost V 0 bases and J 1 base, with 10 bases left between them. CDR3 nucleotide sequence: TGTGCCAGCAGCGTAGAATGGTCGGGGAACACTGAAGCTTTCTTT. This sequence encodes CASSVEWSGNTEAFF.

The rearrangement joins TRBV5-1 to TRBJ2-1; 10 nucleotides match TRBD2. Trimming cost V 1 base and J 10 bases; bases outside gene matches: 8. This CDR3 contains 15 residues. The germline V gene encodes CDR1 SGHRS and CDR2 YFSETQ. The CDR3 loop is CASSLQAGGHAEQFF. The CDR3 DNA reads as TGCGCCAGCAGCTTGCAAGCGGGGGGGCACGCGGAGCAGTTCTTC.

A word on this clone: A junction end diverges from the germline sequence, so it may reflect a read error. At the DNA level, this CDR3 is encoded by other sequences in the same sample as well. The gene calls are TRBV7-9 and TRBJ1-2; TRBD1 aligns across 7 bases. CDR3 size: 15 residues. Germline CDR1 and CDR2: SEHNR and FQNEAQ (reference sequence). CDR3 amino acids: CASSPGQTSFYGYTF. The CDR3, as DNA: TGTGCCAGCAGCCCGGGACAGACAAGCTTCTATGGCTATACCTTC.

The gene calls are TRBV15 and TRBJ1-5; TRBD1 aligns across 12 bases. Germline trimming cut 6 bases from V and 6 bases from J; bases unmatched to any gene: 3. From germline, CDR1 is LNHNV and CDR2 YYDKDF (reference sequence). CDR3 size: 14 residues. The CDR3 protein is CATSWDRGLQPQHF. The CDR3 DNA follows: TGTGCCACCAGTTGGGACAGGGGGCTTCAGCCCCAGCATTTT.

The V call is TRBV9, the J call TRBJ2-6; 7 bases match TRBD1. The V and J ends lost 0 bases and 1 base, in that order; junction bases with no gene match: 7. CDR3 length: 18 residues. Germline CDR1 is SGDLS and CDR2 is YYNGEE. The CDR3 DNA follows: TGTGCCAGCAGCGTAGATCCAGGGGGTACTTCTGGGGCCAACGTCCTGACTTTC. Its protein product is CASSVDPGGTSGANVLTF.

V usage is TRBV7-8 and J usage is TRBJ1-2; 10 bases are a match to TRBD1. Trimming took 5 bases from V and 0 from J; bases not matched to a gene: 15. This CDR3 is built from 19 residues. CDR1 is SGHVS, CDR2 FQNEAQ, per germline. The CDR3 nucleotides read TGTGCCAGCAGCCTAACCAGGTGGACAGGGGGGCGGACTAACTATGGCTACACCTTC. Residues: CASSLTRWTGGRTNYGYTF.

The chain couples TRBV7-8 to TRBJ1-5; 9 bases line up with TRBD1. Losses at the gene ends were 1 base for V and 8 bases for J; bases not matched to a gene: 6. The CDR3 sequence is 15 residues long. Germline CDR1 reads SGHVS; CDR2 reads FQNEAQ. The CDR3 loop reads CASSLDWTGEKPQHF. As DNA, the CDR3 is TGTGCCAGCAGCTTAGACTGGACAGGGGAGAAGCCCCAGCATTTT.

V is TRBV5-1 and J is TRBJ1-2; the D is unclear. V dropped 5 bases and J dropped 3 bases, with 14 bases sitting between them. The CDR3 has 14 amino acids. Germline CDR1 is SGHRS and CDR2 is YFSETQ. CDR3 nucleotides: TGCGCCAGCAGTCTTGGTGCGAGCGACTATGGCTACACCTTC. Amino acids: CASSLGASDYGYTF.

The chain carries TRBV4-2 and TRBJ2-7; possible D gene TRBD1, 5 bases. V gave up 0 bases and J gave up 2 bases, with 8 bases separating them. The CDR3 loop spans 14 amino acids. Germline CDR1 is LGHNA and CDR2 is YNFKEQ. The CDR3 DNA follows: TGTGCCAGCAGCCAAGATTACAGGCCCTACGAGCAGTACTTC. Translated: CASSQDYRPYEQYF.

The chain couples TRBV5-1 to TRBJ1-5; TRBD1 agrees at 10 bases. This CDR3 is built from 16 residues. Germline V gene data show CDR1 as SGHRS and CDR2 as YFSETQ. V lost 0 bases and J lost 5; bases outside the gene matches: 5. The CDR3 is CASSLGQGAFDQPQHF. CDR3 bases: TGCGCCAGCAGCTTGGGACAGGGGGCCTTTGATCAGCCCCAGCATTTT.

This chain joins TRBV5-4 and TRBJ2-7, with 8 bases identical to TRBD2. The CDR3 spans 16 residues. Trimming cost V 0 bases and J 7 bases; bases outside gene matches: 12. Per germline, CDR1 SGHNT and CDR2 YYREEE (reference sequence). The CDR3: CASSLASGGGLREQYF. The CDR3 nucleotides read TGTGCCAGCAGCTTGGCTTCCGGGGGGGGGCTTAGAGAGCAGTACTTC. Full variable domain (missing parts from reference TRBV5-4 and TRBJ2-7): ETGVTQSPTHLIKTRGQQVTLRCSSQSGHNTVSWYQQALGQGPQFIFQYYREEENGRGNFPPRFSGLQFPNYSSELNVNALELDDSALYLCASSLASGGGLREQYFGPGTRLTVT.

The J gene is TRBJ2-5, the V gene TRBV11-2; D is uncertain. Germline V gives CDR1 SGHAT, CDR2 FQNNGV. V was trimmed by 1 base and J by 5 bases, leaving 8 bases between them. There are 13 residues in the CDR3. In nucleotides, the CDR3 is TGTGCCAGCAGCTTAGTGCACGGGGAGACCCAGTACTTC. Its translation: CASSLVHGETQYF.

This sequence joins TRBV18 and TRBJ1-1, with 9 bases that match TRBD1. This CDR3 contains 15 residues. Germline V gives CDR1 KGHSH, CDR2 LQKENI. With 2 bases clipped from V and 2 bases from J, the junction kept 3 bases outside the gene matches. The CDR3, as DNA: TGTGCCAGCTCACCAGCGGGACAGGGAAACACTGAAGCTTTCTTT. Translation gives CASSPAGQGNTEAFF.

A few counts support this clone. The rearrangement links TRBV19 to TRBJ2-1; no firm D call. Germline V CDR1 and CDR2: LNHDA, SQIVND (reference sequence). The CDR3 covers 13 residues. Trimming pared 5 bases from V and 4 bases from J, leaving 9 bases between. CDR3 in DNA: TGTGCCAGTAGTCCCTACGGTTACAATGAGCAGTTCTTC. The encoded protein is CASSPYGYNEQFF.